The 17 T cell receptor beta chains below all came from one sample that was sequenced in a study of radiation and T cells in renal cell carcinoma. The method was immunoSEQ multiplex PCR; TCRdb's version includes in-frame clones alone and lacks a portion of them. This sample has 150,000 to 200,000 clones, with around 90% found just once. Time point defined: blood 4 weeks post-SBRT, at nephrectomy. Treatment specified: 15 Gy SBRT to primary tumor, nephrectomy 4 weeks later. Sequenced material: blood, taken from a patient whose treatment included radiotherapy and nephrectomy. The receptors were sampled from a woman aged 45-65 years with renal cell carcinoma.

The chain joins TRBV7-3 to TRBJ1-1; D possibly corresponds to TRBD1 (6 bases). The germline CDR1 and CDR2 sequences are SGHTA and FQGTGA. This CDR3 contains 13 residues. With 4 bases removed from V and 1 base from J, the gap between germline ends came to 7 bases. As DNA, the CDR3 is TGTGCCAGCAGCTCGGGACAGAACACTGAAGCTTTCTTT. Residues: CASSSGQNTEAFF.

The rearrangement links TRBV29-1 to TRBJ2-7; TRBD1 is a possible D gene (5 bases). Trimming cost V 7 bases and J 4 bases, with 14 bases left between them. This CDR3 has 12 amino acids. CDR1 and CDR2 (germline): SQVTM, ANQGSEA. The DNA for the CDR3 is TGCAGCGGTCCCACAGGCACTTACGAGCAGTACTTC. Protein: CSGPTGTYEQYF.

V is TRBV5-4 and J is TRBJ2-1, with D unresolved. This CDR3 region has 16 residues. V was shortened by 0 bases and J by 2 bases, with 12 bases between the two germline ends. CDR1 SGHNT and CDR2 YYREEE come from the germline V gene (reference sequence). CDR3 loop: CASSLGPTLTYNEQFF. Written as DNA, the CDR3 is TGTGCCAGCAGCTTGGGGCCCACTTTAACCTACAATGAGCAGTTCTTC.

This chain links TRBV7-3 with TRBJ2-3, with D hard to call. This CDR3 has 14 residues. V lost 2 bases and J lost 2, with 8 bases in between. Germline V gene data show CDR1 as SGHTA and CDR2 as FQGTGA. The CDR3 is CASSLDGFTDTQYF. The CDR3 region has the DNA TGTGCCAGCAGCTTAGACGGATTCACAGATACGCAGTATTTT.

The chain employs TRBV7-3 and TRBJ2-3; TRBD1 matches at 9 bases. The V and J ends lost 0 bases and 1 base, in that order; junction bases with no gene match: 2. Germline V gene sequence: CDR1 SGHTA, CDR2 FQGTGA. This CDR3 has 16 amino acids. CDR3 amino acids: CASSLTRDRGTDTQYF. The CDR3 nucleotides are TGTGCCAGCAGCTTAACCCGGGACAGGGGCACAGATACGCAGTATTTT.

The V and J genes are TRBV4-3 and TRBJ1-4; D is unclear. V was clipped by 0 bases and J by 0 bases, with 8 bases between them. The length of the CDR3 is 16 residues. The germline V gene encodes CDR1 LGHNA and CDR2 YSLEER. The CDR3 DNA follows: TGCGCCAGCAGCCAAGATGTAGGAGCAACTAATGAAAAACTGTTTTTT. Protein: CASSQDVGATNEKLFF.

The V call is TRBV10-1, the J call TRBJ2-2, with D possibly being TRBD1 or TRBD2 (5 bases each). V lost 3 bases to trimming and J lost 4 bases, with 9 bases between them. Per the germline V gene, CDR1 is WNHNN and CDR2 is SYGVQD (reference sequence). This CDR3 has 14 amino acids. CDR3 protein: CASSDGAATGELFF. The CDR3 nucleotides read TGCGCCAGCAGTGACGGGGCAGCCACCGGGGAGCTGTTTTTT.

The chain combines TRBV6-5 with TRBJ1-2; tentatively, D is TRBD1 (5 bases). The CDR3 runs 14 residues. Deletions cut 6 bases from V and 8 bases from J, with 19 bases between. The germline gives CDR1 MNHEY, CDR2 SVGAGI. CDR3 protein: CASRTGGRMRGYTF. The CDR3 DNA reads TGTGCCAGCAGAACCGGGGGTCGGATGAGGGGCTACACCTTC.

The rearrangement links TRBV2 to TRBJ1-4; D is uncertain. The ends were cut back, 2 bases at V and 5 bases at J, with 9 bases in the middle. The CDR3 extends over 14 amino acids. Germline V gene lookup returns CDR1 SNHLY and CDR2 FYNNEI. The CDR3 DNA sequence: TGTGCCAGCAGTGAATTCCGTCCGAATGAAAAACTGTTTTTT. Translation: CASSEFRPNEKLFF. The full variable domain, with the rest looked up from reference TRBV2 and TRBJ1-4, is EPEVTQTPSHQVTQMGQEVILRCVPISNHLYFYWYRQILGQKVEFLVSFYNNEISEKSEIFDDQFSVERPDGSNFTLKIRSTKLEDSAMYFCASSEFRPNEKLFFGSGTQLSVL.

CDR3 loop: CAISPGQGGSPLHF. The CDR3 DNA sequence: TGTGCCATCAGTCCAGGACAGGGGGGCTCACCCCTCCACTTT. This rearrangement joins TRBV10-3 to TRBJ1-6, with 10 nucleotides matching TRBD1. Germline V CDR1 and CDR2: ENHRY, SYGVKD. The CDR3 spans 14 residues. J was trimmed by 10 bases and V by 5 bases; bases with no gene match: 5.

This clone appeared once. This chain joins TRBV7-2 and TRBJ2-7, with TRBD1 identical over 11 bases. Germline trimming cut 5 bases from V and 1 base from J; bases unmatched to any gene: 7. This CDR3 has 16 amino acids. From germline, CDR1 is SGHTA and CDR2 FQGNSA. The CDR3 coding sequence is TGTGCCAGCAGCAACTCCGGGACAGGGGGATCCTACGAGCAGTACTTC. Its protein is CASSNSGTGGSYEQYF.

The chain links TRBV5-6 to TRBJ2-7; the D gene is possibly TRBD1 (6 bases). The CDR3 is 16 amino acids. The germline V and J ends were trimmed by 0 bases and 4 bases, with 17 bases remaining between them. Germline assignment: CDR1 SGHDT and CDR2 YYEEEE. The CDR3 DNA reads TGTGCCAGCAGCTTGGGAGATGGGGGCGGAGGTTACGAGCAGTACTTC. It codes for CASSLGDGGGGYEQYF.

The chain carries TRBV5-6 and TRBJ1-6; 8 bases match TRBD1. Germline assignment: CDR1 SGHDT and CDR2 YYEEEE. J gave up 10 bases and V 4 bases, and 7 bases lay outside the gene matches. The CDR3 totals 14 residues. The CDR3 region is CASSPTGVRSPLHF. The CDR3 nucleotides read TGTGCCAGCAGCCCGACAGGGGTGAGGTCACCCCTCCACTTT.

This chain uses TRBV10-3 with TRBJ1-1, with a tentative D call TRBD1 (5 bases). Germline values: CDR1 ENHRY, CDR2 SYGVKD. Deletions cut 5 bases from V and 2 bases from J, with 21 bases between. CDR3 length: 17 amino acids. CDR3 amino acids: CAISFERGEGPNTEAFF. In DNA form, the CDR3 reads TGTGCCATCAGTTTTGAAAGAGGGGAAGGGCCTAACACTGAAGCTTTCTTT.

The rearrangement joins TRBV29-1 to TRBJ1-2; D remains unclear. This CDR3 is built from 14 residues. CDR1 and CDR2 (germline): SQVTM, ANQGSEA. V dropped 0 bases and J dropped 8 bases, with 16 bases sitting between them. The CDR3 region is CSVEDSRGLEGYTF. The CDR3 DNA follows: TGCAGCGTTGAAGACAGCCGCGGCCTAGAGGGCTACACCTTC.

The CDR3 bases are TGTGCCAGCTCACCAGGGACAGGGGTGGCAGATACGCAGTATTTT. Protein sequence: CASSPGTGVADTQYF. The V call is TRBV18, the J call TRBJ2-3, with 10 bases that match TRBD1. Germline V lookup: CDR1 KGHSH, CDR2 LQKENI. J gave up 4 bases and V 2 bases, and 3 bases lay outside the gene matches. The CDR3 consists of 15 residues.

The chain links TRBV4-2 to TRBJ2-7, with D possibly matching TRBD2 (7 bases). V was clipped by 1 base and J by 1 base, with 17 bases between them. CDR1 is LGHNA, CDR2 YNFKEQ, per germline. CDR3 length: 17 residues. CDR3 protein: CASSQVRGRGTSYEQYF. DNA for the CDR3: TGTGCCAGCAGCCAAGTTCGGGGGCGGGGGACTTCCTACGAGCAGTACTTC.